The 20 T cell receptor beta chains in this list originate from one sample, sequenced in a study of tumor-infiltrating lymphocytes in localized non-small cell lung cancer (dated by TCRdb to the early 2020s). Receptor libraries were prepared by the immunoSEQ multiplex PCR assay. TCRdb limited this immuneACCESS table to in-frame rearrangements with V and J called. A share of clones is missing; checked studies link under half to unresolved V genes, and the rest is unexplained. Here the sample has 6,900 or so clones; approximately 76% occur a single time. Clones ranked in the top ten supply less than 8% of the sample. Sequencing input: uninvolved lung tissue not adjacent to the tumor. The receptors were sampled from a human donor with non-small cell lung cancer.

The rearrangement links TRBV11-3 to TRBJ2-7; D tentatively fits TRBD1 or TRBD2 (6 bases each). This CDR3 comprises 13 residues. Trimming cost V 4 bases and J 0 bases, with 7 bases left between them. The germline CDR1 and CDR2 sequences are SGHNT and YENEEA. CDR3 in DNA: TGTGCCAGCAGCTCGGGGGCCTCCTACGAGCAGTACTTC. Its protein is CASSSGASYEQYF.

The chain recombines TRBV6-5 with TRBJ2-7; D might be TRBD2 (6 bases). This CDR3 spans 15 amino acids. The V gene lost 0 bases and the J gene lost 5 bases, with 14 bases spanning the gap. Germline V lookup: CDR1 MNHEY, CDR2 SVGAGI. The DNA of the CDR3 is TGTGCCAGCAGTTACTCGGGGGGATCTACTAACGAGCAGTACTTC. This gives the protein CASSYSGGSTNEQYF.

This chain joins TRBV19 and TRBJ2-5, with 12 bases fitting TRBD2. This CDR3 is 14 amino acids long. The germline V gene has CDR1 LNHDA and CDR2 SQIVND (reference sequence). Trimming removed 5 bases from V and 4 bases from J; junction bases left unmatched: 2. The CDR3 nucleotides are TGTGCCAGTAGTTCTAGCGGGGGGGCAGAGACCCAGTACTTC. Its protein product is CASSSSGGAETQYF. The full variable domain, completed using reference TRBV19 and TRBJ2-5, is DGGITQSPKYLFRKEGQNVTLSCEQNLNHDAMYWYRQDPGQGLRLIYYSQIVNDFQKGDIAEGYSVSREKKESFPLTVTSAQKNPTAFYLCASSSSGGAETQYFGPGTRLLVL.

This chain uses TRBV2 with TRBJ2-5, with D possibly TRBD1 on 6 matching bases. Between the trimmed V and J ends, which lost 7 bases and 3 bases, there was a span of 15 bases. Germline V gene sequence: CDR1 SNHLY, CDR2 FYNNEI. CDR3 length equals 14 residues. CDR3 in amino acids: CASIRAGVEETQYF. DNA for the CDR3: TGTGCCAGCATAAGAGCAGGGGTGGAAGAGACCCAGTACTTC.

This clone was seen only once. The chain is built from TRBV6-1 and TRBJ2-3; D is tentatively TRBD1 or TRBD2 (5 bases each). The germline gives CDR1 MNHNS, CDR2 SASEGT. The CDR3 runs to 14 residues. The ends were cut back, 6 bases at V and 2 bases at J, with 12 bases in the middle. CDR3 sequence (DNA): TGTGCCAGCAGGTCCTGGGACCACACAGATACGCAGTATTTT. Protein sequence: CASRSWDHTDTQYF.

The chain joins TRBV18 to TRBJ2-7; D is undetermined. Germline V CDR1 and CDR2: KGHSH, LQKENI. Trimming shortened V by 2 bases and J by 7 bases, and 6 bases separated the two germline ends. This CDR3 region has 11 residues. CDR3 in amino acids: CASSPEREQYF. CDR3 DNA sequence: TGTGCCAGCTCACCAGAAAGGGAGCAGTACTTC.

There are a few counts of this clone. The rearrangement joins TRBV5-6 to TRBJ1-1, with D possibly matching TRBD1 (5 bases). The V end was cut by 3 bases, the J end by 0 bases, with 12 bases between. This CDR3 has 15 residues. Germline V gives CDR1 SGHDT, CDR2 YYEEEE. CDR3 loop: CASSWGWMMNTEAFF. Written as DNA, the CDR3 is TGTGCCAGCAGCTGGGGGTGGATGATGAACACTGAAGCTTTCTTT.

The chain has TRBV5-1 and TRBJ1-6; TRBD1 might be the D (5 bases). The CDR3 consists of 14 residues. The V gene lost 0 bases and the J gene lost 6 bases, with 7 bases spanning the gap. Germline CDR1 reads SGHRS; CDR2 reads YFSETQ. In nucleotides, the CDR3 is TGCGCCAGCAGCTTGGCAGGGTCTAATTCACCCCTCCACTTT. This gives the protein CASSLAGSNSPLHF.

The chain employs TRBV6-5 and TRBJ2-5, with TRBD2 matching 9 bases. With 2 bases clipped from V and 7 bases from J, the junction kept 8 bases outside the gene matches. The CDR3 is 15 residues long. In germline, CDR1 is MNHEY, CDR2 SVGAGI. This CDR3 is CASSYLAGGEGTQYF. DNA for the CDR3: TGTGCCAGCAGTTACCTCGCGGGAGGGGAGGGGACCCAGTACTTC.

The gene calls are TRBV11-3 and TRBJ2-1; D ambiguous. CDR1 and CDR2 from the germline V gene are SGHNT and YENEEA. V was clipped by 5 bases and J by 7 bases, with 12 bases between them. The CDR3 is 13 residues long. The chain's CDR3 is CASSLSRRNEQFF. The CDR3, as DNA: TGTGCCAGCAGCCTCTCTCGACGGAATGAGCAGTTCTTC.

The chain recombines TRBV7-9 with TRBJ2-3; weak D call: TRBD1 (6 bases). The V gene's germline CDR1 is SEHNR and CDR2 FQNEAQ (reference sequence). Trimming cost V 8 bases and J 1 base, with 10 bases left between them. The CDR3 extends over 13 amino acids. The CDR3 coding sequence is TGTGCCAGCGCACCAGGGGGCACAGATACGCAGTATTTT. Translated, it gives CASAPGGTDTQYF.

This clone occurred a few times. This chain joins TRBV2 and TRBJ2-2; D unresolved. This CDR3 contains 13 residues. Trimming took off 6 bases at V and 7 bases at J, with 12 bases between the two ends. The germline gives CDR1 SNHLY, CDR2 FYNNEI. The CDR3 nucleotides read TGTGCCAGCAGGGGGTCGTGGGACGGGGAGCTGTTTTTT. The encoded protein is CASRGSWDGELFF.

In this sample, this clone turned up a few times. The chain has TRBV27 and TRBJ1-5; unclear D gene. Trimming pared 5 bases from V and 0 bases from J, leaving 17 bases between. There are 17 residues in the CDR3. Germline CDR1 MNHEY, CDR2 SMNVEV (reference sequence). CDR3 loop: CASSPSVGEYSNQPQHF. CDR3 DNA sequence: TGTGCCAGCAGTCCCTCGGTCGGGGAGTATAGCAATCAGCCCCAGCATTTT.

CDR3 nucleotides: TGTGCCAGCAGCGATAGACTAGCGGGCGGCACAGATACGCAGTATTTT. Encoded protein: CASSDRLAGGTDTQYF. V and J are TRBV7-9 and TRBJ2-3, with 10 bases lining up with TRBD2. In germline, CDR1 is SEHNR, CDR2 FQNEAQ (reference sequence). This CDR3 has 16 amino acids. V lost 5 bases to trimming and J lost 1 base; unmatched junction nucleotides: 6.

The rearrangement links TRBV7-2 to TRBJ2-5; D is undetermined. Trimming took off 3 bases at V and 1 base at J, with 12 bases between the two ends. Germline loops: CDR1 SGHTA, CDR2 FQGNSA. The CDR3 sequence is 15 residues long. CDR3 sequence: CASSFFRPVQETQYF. Here the CDR3 DNA reads TGTGCCAGCAGCTTTTTCCGGCCGGTCCAAGAGACCCAGTACTTC.

The J gene is TRBJ1-1, the V gene TRBV19; possibly TRBD1 for D (6 bases). The CDR3 loop spans 17 amino acids. From germline, CDR1 is LNHDA and CDR2 SQIVND (reference sequence). V gave up 3 bases and J gave up 0 bases, with 17 bases separating them. CDR3 amino acids: CASSIRPTGHMNTEAFF. The CDR3 DNA follows: TGTGCCAGTAGTATCCGCCCGACGGGACACATGAACACTGAAGCTTTCTTT.

The rearrangement uses TRBV13 and TRBJ2-2; D is undetermined. Germline lookup yields CDR1 PRHDT and CDR2 FYEKMQ (reference sequence). The CDR3 has 13 amino acids. Between the trimmed V and J ends, which lost 3 bases and 7 bases, there was a span of 9 bases. CDR3 loop: CASSLRLVGELFF. CDR3 in DNA: TGTGCCAGCAGCTTGAGGCTCGTCGGGGAGCTGTTTTTT.

The gene calls are TRBV13 and TRBJ2-1; D unclear. Germline lookup yields CDR1 PRHDT and CDR2 FYEKMQ (reference sequence). The CDR3 contains 14 residues. Trimming cost V 5 bases and J 7 bases, with 15 bases left between them. CDR3 residues: CASSVRRPMNEQFF. The CDR3 DNA reads as TGTGCCAGCAGCGTCCGTAGACCGATGAATGAGCAGTTCTTC.

This clone was counted only a few times. The chain has TRBV7-9 and TRBJ2-7; 7 bases map to TRBD1. The length of the CDR3 is 15 residues. Germline V gene sequence: CDR1 SEHNR, CDR2 FQNEAQ (reference sequence). Losses at the gene ends were 7 bases for V and 3 bases for J; bases not matched to a gene: 12. CDR3 residues: CASTPPDRTNYEQYF. Here the CDR3 DNA reads TGTGCCAGCACCCCACCGGACAGGACCAACTACGAGCAGTACTTC.

This clone was counted a few times. The CDR3: CASSLERTYNEQFF. The CDR3 coding sequence is TGTGCCAGCAGCTTAGAACGCACTTACAATGAGCAGTTCTTC. This chain joins TRBV11-2 and TRBJ2-1; D gene unclear. Deletions cut 0 bases from V and 4 bases from J, with 7 bases between. CDR3 size: 14 residues. Germline CDR1 is SGHAT and CDR2 is FQNNGV. Variable domain in full (rest from reference TRBV11-2 and TRBJ2-1): EAGVAQSPRYKIIEKRQSVAFWCNPISGHATLYWYQQILGQGPKLLIQFQNNGVVDDSQLPKDRFSAERLKGVDSTLKIQPAKLEDSAVYLCASSLERTYNEQFFGPGTRLTVL.